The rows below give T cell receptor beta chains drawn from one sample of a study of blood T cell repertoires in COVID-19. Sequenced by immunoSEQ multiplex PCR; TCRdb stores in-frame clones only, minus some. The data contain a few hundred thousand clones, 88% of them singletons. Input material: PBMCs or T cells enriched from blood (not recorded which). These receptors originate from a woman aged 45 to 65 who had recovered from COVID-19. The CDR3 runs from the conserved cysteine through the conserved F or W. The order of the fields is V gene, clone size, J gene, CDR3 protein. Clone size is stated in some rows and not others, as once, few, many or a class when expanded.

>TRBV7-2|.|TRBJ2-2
CASSLVSIGASSGELFF
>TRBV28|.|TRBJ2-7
CASSSPRAGRSHEQYF
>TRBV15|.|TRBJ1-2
CATSGGSYGYTF
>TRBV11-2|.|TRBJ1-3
CASSSGLSSGNTIYF
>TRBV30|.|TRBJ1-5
CAWSGQGSSQPQHF
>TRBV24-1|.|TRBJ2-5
CATSDSGEGGLTQYF
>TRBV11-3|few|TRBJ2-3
CASSSLAGSTDTQYF
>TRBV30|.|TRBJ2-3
CAWSRTGGSTDTQYF
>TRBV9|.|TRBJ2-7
CASSFTGLGFPGEQYF
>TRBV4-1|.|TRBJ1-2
CASSQETDSTTYGYTF
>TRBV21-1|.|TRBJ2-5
CASPGDSRKETQYF
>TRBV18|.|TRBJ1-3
CASSLRGDASSGNTIYF
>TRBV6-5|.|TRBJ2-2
CASTQGLVTGELFF
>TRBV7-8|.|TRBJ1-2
CASSRADRAGGYTF
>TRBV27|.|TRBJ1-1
CASSIGQVLNTEAFF